This TCR beta chain was captured by sequencing in a study of blood T cell repertoires in COVID-19. Per the original data handling: For nucleated cells, counts were estimated from reference gene primer amplification. Sequencing was performed with immunoSEQ multiplex PCR; in TCRdb, only in-frame clones are kept and a portion is missing. Clonal size and the V and J genes are those of that table, whereas D and trimming came from the DNA. This table has around 47,000 clones, approximately 79% appearing once. The length of the CDR3 is 16 residues. Germline V gives CDR1 LGHDT, CDR2 YNNKEL (reference sequence). Trimming cost V 5 bases and J 9 bases; bases outside gene matches: 10.

The source of this sequence is a human donor in a cohort sampled during active COVID-19. The sequenced sample consisted of peripheral blood. The V gene is TRBV3-1 (or the pseudogene TRBV3-2), the J gene TRBJ1-6; 10 positions agree with TRBD1. CDR3 loop: CASSFRDRGFGSPLHF. The CDR3 DNA reads as TGTGCCAGCAGCTTCCGGGACAGGGGTTTCGGTTCACCCCTCCACTTT.